Below, 18 T cell receptor beta chains from the same sample are listed, as sequenced in a study of OX40 agonist ivuxolimab in advanced cancers. Assay used: immunoSEQ multiplex PCR; TCRdb lists only in-frame clones, some missing. The top ten hold around 1.1% of the sample, which has around 76,000 clones, around 80% seen once. The sequences come from CD4+ or CD8+ T cells sorted from blood, collected in a trial of the OX40 agonist ivuxolimab. These receptors originate from an adult with an advanced solid tumor such as melanoma, head and neck, liver or kidney cancer.

The CDR3 region is CASSVPRADQRGEQYF. CDR3 sequence (DNA): TGTGCCAGCAGTGTCCCTCGGGCAGATCAGAGGGGCGAGCAGTACTTC. The rearrangement links TRBV6-1 to TRBJ2-7; the D gene could be TRBD1 or TRBD2 (5 bases each). Germline CDR1 is MNHNS and CDR2 is SASEGT. There are 16 residues in the CDR3. V lost 4 bases and J lost 6, with 22 bases in between.

The V and J genes are TRBV6-6 and TRBJ2-7; 12 nucleotides agree with TRBD2. The CDR3 extends over 15 amino acids. Germline CDR1 MNHNY, CDR2 SVGAGI (reference sequence). After removal of 0 bases from V and 3 bases from J, the junction contained 0 bases not matched to a gene. The CDR3, as DNA: TGTGCCAGCAGTTACTCACTAGCGGGGGGCTACGAGCAGTACTTC. This encodes CASSYSLAGGYEQYF.

The chain combines TRBV7-2 with TRBJ1-3, with TRBD1 matching over 9 bases. Germline V CDR1 and CDR2: SGHTA, FQGNSA. The length of the CDR3 is 18 residues. J lost 0 bases, V lost 2 bases, and 8 bases had no gene match. In DNA, the CDR3 is TGTGCCAGCAGCTTAACAGGGGGCCCCTTTGTCTCTGGAAACACCATATATTTT. Translation gives CASSLTGGPFVSGNTIYF.

This chain links TRBV18 with TRBJ2-7; D not resolved. Trimming removed 0 bases from V and 3 bases from J, with 9 bases in between. Looked up from germline, CDR1 is KGHSH and CDR2 is LQKENI. The CDR3 length is 14 residues. The CDR3 bases are TGTGCCAGCTCACCACCGAACGGCAACTACGAGCAGTACTTC. Residues: CASSPPNGNYEQYF.

The chain employs TRBV14 and TRBJ1-2; D is ambiguous. The CDR3 has 13 residues. Germline CDR1 SGHDN, CDR2 FVKESK. Trimming removed 4 bases from V and 4 bases from J, with 10 bases in between. The CDR3 region is CASSPGIFYGYTF. The CDR3 coding sequence is TGTGCCAGCAGCCCCGGGATCTTCTATGGCTACACCTTC.

J is TRBJ1-5 and V is TRBV19; a possible D gene is TRBD1 (6 bases). Germline V gene sequence: CDR1 LNHDA, CDR2 SQIVND (reference sequence). The CDR3 has 13 residues. Between the trimmed V and J ends, which lost 6 bases and 6 bases, there was a span of 12 bases. CDR3 loop: CASRQGGSQPQHF. Written as DNA, the CDR3 is TGTGCCAGTAGACAGGGCGGGAGTCAGCCCCAGCATTTT.

The V gene is TRBV7-3, the J gene TRBJ2-2; 7 bases fit TRBD1. The CDR3 is made up of 14 amino acids. The V segment lost 5 bases and the J segment 5 bases; nucleotides outside the gene matches: 5. Germline V gene sequence: CDR1 SGHTA, CDR2 FQGTGA. This CDR3 is CASSPGQLTGELFF. CDR3 DNA: TGTGCCAGCAGCCCGGGACAGCTTACCGGGGAGCTGTTTTTT.

The genes are TRBV5-4 and TRBJ2-3; 13 nucleotides match TRBD2. V shed 4 bases, J shed 6 bases, and the junction held 8 bases outside the gene matches. The CDR3 consists of 16 residues. The germline gives CDR1 SGHNT, CDR2 YYREEE (reference sequence). For the CDR3, the DNA is TGTGCCAGCAGCCCCACTAGCGGGGGGGCCATTGATACGCAGTATTTT. Its protein is CASSPTSGGAIDTQYF.

The DNA of the CDR3 is TGCGCCAGCAGCTTCTCAGATGGCTCAGATACGCAGTATTTT. Its translation is CASSFSDGSDTQYF. The chain combines TRBV5-1 with TRBJ2-3; D is ambiguous. The CDR3 is 14 residues long. Germline V lookup: CDR1 SGHRS, CDR2 YFSETQ. Trimming shortened V by 2 bases and J by 4 bases, and 11 bases separated the two germline ends.

V is TRBV7-2 and J is TRBJ2-1; 11 bases line up with TRBD2. Germline V lookup: CDR1 SGHTA, CDR2 FQGNSA. V lost 5 bases, J lost 4 bases, and 4 bases stayed unmatched. The CDR3 is 15 residues long. CDR3 nucleotides: TGTGCCAGCAGCCTACTAGCGGGGGAGTACAATGAGCAGTTCTTC. Translation gives CASSLLAGEYNEQFF.

In its sample, this clone ranks as medium-sized (0.01 to 0.1%). Other DNA sequences from this sample encode an identical CDR3 as well. The J gene is TRBJ2-2, the V gene TRBV5-1, with D uncertain. The V gene's germline CDR1 is SGHRS and CDR2 YFSETQ. Trimming removed 4 bases at V and 0 bases at J, with 1 base between. CDR3 length: 12 residues. CDR3 DNA: TGCGCCAGCAGCCCGAACACCGGGGAGCTGTTTTTT. Protein sequence: CASSPNTGELFF.

The CDR3 loop is CASSSGQGTGEQYF. The CDR3 DNA reads as TGTGCCAGCAGTTCGGGACAGGGGACAGGCGAGCAGTACTTC. The chain carries TRBV6-5 and TRBJ2-7; TRBD1 matches 10 bases. The V and J ends lost 4 bases and 6 bases, in that order; junction bases with no gene match: 6. The germline V gene encodes CDR1 MNHEY and CDR2 SVGAGI. This CDR3 has 14 amino acids.

The chain uses TRBV19 and TRBJ2-4, with unresolved D. V was clipped by 4 bases and J by 3 bases, with 16 bases between them. The germline gives CDR1 LNHDA, CDR2 SQIVND (reference sequence). This CDR3 has 16 residues. The DNA of the CDR3 is TGTGCCAGTAGTACGAACAAGGGTTGGAGCAAAAACATTCAGTACTTC. Amino acids: CASSTNKGWSKNIQYF. Filled out from reference TRBV19 and TRBJ2-4, the complete variable domain reads DGGITQSPKYLFRKEGQNVTLSCEQNLNHDAMYWYRQDPGQGLRLIYYSQIVNDFQKGDIAEGYSVSREKKESFPLTVTSAQKNPTAFYLCASSTNKGWSKNIQYFGAGTRLSVL.

This chain connects TRBV5-6 to TRBJ1-1; D remains ambiguous. Per germline, CDR1 SGHDT and CDR2 YYEEEE. CDR3 length: 13 residues. V was cut by 4 bases and J by 2 bases, with 9 bases left in between. CDR3 bases: TGTGCCAGCAGCCACCAGGTTAACACTGAAGCTTTCTTT. This codes for CASSHQVNTEAFF.

The chain recombines TRBV11-2 with TRBJ1-4; no clear D. The CDR3 loop spans 16 amino acids. The V and J ends lost 3 bases and 6 bases respectively, with 17 bases between them. The germline V gene has CDR1 SGHAT and CDR2 FQNNGV. The CDR3 DNA sequence: TGTGCCAGCAGCTTCTGGGCCAACCTTAAACATGAAAAACTGTTTTTT. Amino acid sequence: CASSFWANLKHEKLFF.

The V call is TRBV19, the J call TRBJ2-3, with D possibly matching TRBD1 (6 bases). This CDR3 is built from 14 residues. Germline CDR1 and CDR2: LNHDA and SQIVND (reference sequence). V dropped 4 bases and J dropped 0 bases, with 8 bases sitting between them. The CDR3: CASSKGGSTDTQYF. The DNA for the CDR3 is TGTGCCAGTAGTAAAGGGGGTAGCACAGATACGCAGTATTTT.

This chain joins TRBV13 and TRBJ2-7; D gene unclear. The CDR3 is made up of 14 amino acids. Trimming took 0 bases from V and 5 from J, leaving 11 bases between them. Germline V gene data show CDR1 as PRHDT and CDR2 as FYEKMQ (reference sequence). CDR3 coding DNA: TGTGCCAGCAGCTTAGGATCATGGCGGCACGAGCAGTACTTC. This codes for CASSLGSWRHEQYF.

V and J are TRBV7-9 and TRBJ2-2, with TRBD1 matching over 8 bases. The CDR3 has 14 residues. The ends lost 6 bases at V and 4 bases at J; junction bases unmatched: 4. Per the germline V gene, CDR1 is SEHNR and CDR2 is FQNEAQ (reference sequence). DNA of the CDR3: TGTGCCAGCAGTTTGACAGGGGTCACCGGGGAGCTGTTTTTT. The encoded protein is CASSLTGVTGELFF.